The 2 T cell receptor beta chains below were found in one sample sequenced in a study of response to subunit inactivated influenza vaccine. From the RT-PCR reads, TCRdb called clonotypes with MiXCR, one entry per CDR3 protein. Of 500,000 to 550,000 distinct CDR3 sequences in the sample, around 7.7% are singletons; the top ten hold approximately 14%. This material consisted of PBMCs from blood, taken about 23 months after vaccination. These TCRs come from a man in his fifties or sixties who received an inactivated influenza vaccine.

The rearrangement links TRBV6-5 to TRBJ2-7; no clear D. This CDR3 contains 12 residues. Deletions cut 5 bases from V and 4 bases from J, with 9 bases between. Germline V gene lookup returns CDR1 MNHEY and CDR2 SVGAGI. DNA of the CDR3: TGTGCCAGCAGTGCCCCGAATTACGAGCAGTACTTC. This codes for CASSAPNYEQYF.

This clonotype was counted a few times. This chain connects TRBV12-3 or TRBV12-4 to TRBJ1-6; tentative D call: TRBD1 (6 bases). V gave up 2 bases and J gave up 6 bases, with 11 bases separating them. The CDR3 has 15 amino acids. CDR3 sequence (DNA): TGTGCCAGCAGTTTACTTGGGGGCAGTAATTCACCCCTCCACTTT. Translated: CASSLLGGSNSPLHF.